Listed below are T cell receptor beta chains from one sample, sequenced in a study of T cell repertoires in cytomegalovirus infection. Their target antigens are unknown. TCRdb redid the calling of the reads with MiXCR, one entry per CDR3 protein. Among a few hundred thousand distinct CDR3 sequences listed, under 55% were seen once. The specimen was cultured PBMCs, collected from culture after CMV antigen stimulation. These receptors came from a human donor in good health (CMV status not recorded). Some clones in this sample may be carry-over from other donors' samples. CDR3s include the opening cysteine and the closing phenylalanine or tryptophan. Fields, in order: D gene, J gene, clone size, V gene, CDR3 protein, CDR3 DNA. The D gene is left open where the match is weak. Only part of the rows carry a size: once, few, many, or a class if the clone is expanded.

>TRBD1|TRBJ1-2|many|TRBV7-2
CASSGTGSRGYTF
TGTGCCAGCAGCGGGACAGGGTCACGCGGCTACACCTTC
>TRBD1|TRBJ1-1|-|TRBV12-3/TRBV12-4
CASNLQGRGAFF
TGTGCCAGCAACCTACAGGGGCGTGGAGCTTTCTTT
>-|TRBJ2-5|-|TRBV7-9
CASSFGLEQYQETQYF
TGTGCCAGCAGCTTCGGACTGGAGCAATACCAAGAGACCCAGTACTTC
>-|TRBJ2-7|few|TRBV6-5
CASSVHASDNSYEQYF
TGTGCCAGCAGTGTACACGCTAGCGACAATTCCTACGAGCAGTACTTC
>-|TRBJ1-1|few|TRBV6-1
CASSYEGYTEAFF
TGTGCCAGCAGTTACGAGGGCTACACTGAAGCTTTCTTT
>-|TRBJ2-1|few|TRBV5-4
CASSLPPRANEQFF
TGTGCCAGCAGCTTGCCCCCCAGGGCAAATGAGCAGTTCTTC
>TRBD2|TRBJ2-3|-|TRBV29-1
CSVGLAGGRADTQYF
TGCAGCGTGGGACTAGCGGGAGGGAGAGCAGATACGCAGTATTTT
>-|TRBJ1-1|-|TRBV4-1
CASSQGWMNTEAFF
TGCGCCAGCAGCCAGGGATGGATGAACACTGAAGCTTTCTTT
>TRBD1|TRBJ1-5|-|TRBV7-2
CASSYRQGPNQPQHF
TGTGCCAGCAGCTATCGACAGGGCCCTAATCAGCCCCAGCATTTT
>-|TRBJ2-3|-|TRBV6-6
CASNRRDSDTQYF
TGTGCCAGCAACCGCCGGGACTCGGATACGCAGTATTTT
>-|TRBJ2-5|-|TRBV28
CASSSGVLQETQYF
TGTGCCAGCAGTTCCGGGGTGCTACAAGAGACCCAGTACTTC
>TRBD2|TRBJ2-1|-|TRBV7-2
CASSLGWLAGVQGEQFF
TGTGCCAGCAGCCTCGGCTGGCTAGCGGGGGTGCAGGGAGAGCAGTTCTTC
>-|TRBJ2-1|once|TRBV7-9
CASRGDEQFF
TGTGCCAGTAGAGGGGATGAGCAGTTCTTC
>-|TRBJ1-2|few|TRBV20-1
CSASPTHGEEGYTF
TGCAGTGCCTCCCCGACTCACGGCGAGGAAGGCTACACCTTC
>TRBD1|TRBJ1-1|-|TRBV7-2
CASIDRGQASYEAFF
TGTGCCAGCATCGATCGGGGACAGGCCTCTTACGAAGCTTTCTTT
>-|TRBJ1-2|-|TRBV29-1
CSVDFSREHGYTF
TGCAGCGTTGATTTCTCCAGGGAGCATGGCTACACCTTC
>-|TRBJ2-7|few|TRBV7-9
CASSLQGTSYEQYF
TGTGCCAGCAGCCTACAGGGTACCTCCTACGAGCAGTACTTC
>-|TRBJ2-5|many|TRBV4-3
CASSQDLGSGETQYF
TGCGCCAGCAGCCAAGATTTGGGAAGCGGGGAGACCCAGTACTTC
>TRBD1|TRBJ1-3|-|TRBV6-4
CATEGASGNTIYF
TGTGCCACGGAGGGGGCCTCTGGAAACACCATATATTTT
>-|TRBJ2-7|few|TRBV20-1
CSARVALLYEQYF
TGCAGTGCTAGAGTAGCTCTGTTGTACGAGCAGTACTTC
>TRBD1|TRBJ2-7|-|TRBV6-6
CASDRATSSYEQYF
TGTGCCAGCGACAGGGCAACGAGCTCCTACGAGCAGTACTTC
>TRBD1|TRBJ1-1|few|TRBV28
CASSTPDRSSTEAFF
TGTGCCAGCAGCACTCCGGACAGGTCTTCCACTGAAGCTTTCTTT
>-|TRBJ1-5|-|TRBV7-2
CASSLGLTGYSNQPQHF
TGTGCCAGCAGCTTGGGACTCACAGGTTATAGCAATCAGCCCCAGCATTTT
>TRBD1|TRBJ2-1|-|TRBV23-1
CASSQSGQGGNEQFF
TGCGCCAGCAGTCAATCGGGACAGGGGGGGAATGAGCAGTTCTTC
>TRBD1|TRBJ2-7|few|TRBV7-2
CASSFGRDRTYEQYF
TGTGCCAGCAGCTTCGGCCGGGACAGGACCTACGAGCAGTACTTC
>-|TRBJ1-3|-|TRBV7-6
CASSPDSRRNTIYF
TGTGCCAGCAGCCCGGACAGCCGGAGAAACACCATATATTTT
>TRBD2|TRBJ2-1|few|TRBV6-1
CASSEVASGGARDEQFF
TGTGCCAGCAGTGAGGTGGCTAGCGGGGGAGCCCGGGATGAGCAGTTCTTC
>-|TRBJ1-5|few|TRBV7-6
CASSLAAGPNQPQHF
TGTGCCAGCAGCTTAGCGGCGGGGCCCAATCAGCCCCAGCATTTT
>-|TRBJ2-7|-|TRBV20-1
CSARDAGAYEQYF
TGCAGTGCTAGAGATGCAGGAGCCTACGAGCAGTACTTC
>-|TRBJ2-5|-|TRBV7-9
CASSSSGGSETQYF
TGTGCCAGCAGCTCATCAGGTGGTTCAGAGACCCAGTACTTC
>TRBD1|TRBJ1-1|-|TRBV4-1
CASSQNLRQGRSTEAFF
TGCGCCAGCAGCCAGAATCTGAGACAGGGACGAAGCACTGAAGCTTTCTTT
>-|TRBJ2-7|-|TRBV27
CASSLSNRYEQYF
TGTGCCAGCAGTTTATCTAACCGCTACGAGCAGTACTTC
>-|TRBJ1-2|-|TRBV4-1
CASSQVGGYGYTF
TGCGCCAGCAGCCAAGTTGGAGGGTATGGCTACACCTTC
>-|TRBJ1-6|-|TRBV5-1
CASSLGAVGDSPLHF
TGCGCCAGCAGCTTGGGCGCGGTGGGGGATTCACCCCTCCACTTT
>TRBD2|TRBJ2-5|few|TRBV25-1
CASSDPGLEQETQYF
TGTGCCAGCAGTGACCCCGGACTAGAACAAGAGACCCAGTACTTC
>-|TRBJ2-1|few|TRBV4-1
CASSQGGRSYNEQFF
TGCGCCAGCAGCCAAGGCGGCCGCTCCTACAATGAGCAGTTCTTC
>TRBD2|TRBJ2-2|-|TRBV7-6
CASMGGSNTGELFF
TGTGCCAGCATGGGGGGGTCGAACACCGGGGAGCTGTTTTTT